Listed below are T cell receptor beta chains from one sample, sequenced in a study of CD8+CD57+ T cells in acquired aplastic anemia. A single record per CDR3 protein comes from TCRdb applying MiXCR to the reads. The sample includes approximately 180,000 distinct CDR3 sequences, 45% to 55% of them seen just once. Sequencing was performed on sorted CD4+, CD8+, or CD8+CD57+ T cells (not recorded which) from PBMCs. Receptor source: a human donor with aplastic anemia. Each CDR3 is given with its conserved first and last residue. Fields, in order: clone size, D gene, V gene, J gene, CDR3 protein, CDR3 DNA. A D gene is named only where the DNA matches it firmly. Size tells how often a clone was seen (once, few, many) or the class of an expanded clone, and some rows leave it out.

clone size: few; D gene: NA; V gene: TRBV18; J gene: TRBJ2-3; CDR3 protein: CASSPLSGGDTQYF; CDR3 DNA: TGTGCCAGCTCACCGTTATCAGGGGGGGATACGCAGTATTTT
clone size: many; D gene: NA; V gene: TRBV6-2/TRBV6-3; J gene: TRBJ1-6; CDR3 protein: CASIEGGNSPLHF; CDR3 DNA: TGTGCCAGCATCGAGGGGGGTAATTCACCCCTCCACTTT
clone size: NA; D gene: TRBD1; V gene: TRBV24-1; J gene: TRBJ1-2; CDR3 protein: CATSDDRANYGYTF; CDR3 DNA: TGTGCCACCAGTGACGACAGGGCTAACTATGGCTACACCTTC
clone size: few; D gene: NA; V gene: TRBV4-3; J gene: TRBJ2-7; CDR3 protein: CASSQGDETYEQYF; CDR3 DNA: TGCGCCAGCAGCCAAGGGGACGAGACCTACGAGCAGTACTTC
clone size: NA; D gene: NA; V gene: TRBV7-3; J gene: TRBJ2-5; CDR3 protein: CASSRGPAGPGTGETQYF; CDR3 DNA: TGTGCCAGCAGCCGGGGGCCAGCGGGACCGGGAACGGGAGAGACCCAGTACTTC
clone size: many; D gene: NA; V gene: TRBV5-1; J gene: TRBJ1-1; CDR3 protein: CASSSDVAGEAFF; CDR3 DNA: TGCGCCAGCAGCTCGGACGTGGCGGGTGAAGCTTTCTTT
clone size: NA; D gene: NA; V gene: TRBV10-3; J gene: TRBJ2-7; CDR3 protein: CAISDQGQYEQYF; CDR3 DNA: TGTGCCATCAGTGACCAGGGGCAGTACGAGCAGTACTTC
clone size: many; D gene: NA; V gene: TRBV7-2; J gene: TRBJ1-2; CDR3 protein: CASSLDRSYGYTF; CDR3 DNA: TGTGCCAGCAGCTTAGACCGGAGCTATGGCTACACCTTC
clone size: NA; D gene: TRBD2; V gene: TRBV15; J gene: TRBJ2-7; CDR3 protein: CATSAGLESGEQYF; CDR3 DNA: TGTGCCACCAGCGCGGGACTAGAAAGTGGCGAGCAGTACTTC
clone size: many; D gene: TRBD1; V gene: TRBV10-3; J gene: TRBJ1-3; CDR3 protein: CAISYPSDRASGNTIYF; CDR3 DNA: TGTGCCATCAGTTATCCCAGTGACAGGGCCAGTGGAAACACCATATATTTT
clone size: many; D gene: TRBD2; V gene: TRBV7-2; J gene: TRBJ2-7; CDR3 protein: CASSLEATSGGPPLYEQYF; CDR3 DNA: TGTGCCAGCAGCTTAGAGGCGACTAGCGGGGGGCCCCCCTTGTACGAGCAGTACTTC
clone size: NA; D gene: TRBD1; V gene: TRBV7-8; J gene: TRBJ1-1; CDR3 protein: CASSLEGQGIRTEAFF; CDR3 DNA: TGTGCCAGCAGCTTAGAAGGACAGGGTATTCGCACTGAAGCTTTCTTT
clone size: NA; D gene: NA; V gene: TRBV29-1; J gene: TRBJ1-4; CDR3 protein: CSGWSGPNEKLFF; CDR3 DNA: TGCAGCGGCTGGTCAGGGCCAAATGAAAAACTGTTTTTT
clone size: few; D gene: TRBD2; V gene: TRBV25-1; J gene: TRBJ2-1; CDR3 protein: CASSEYAGGRHNEQFF; CDR3 DNA: TGTGCCAGCAGTGAATATGCGGGGGGGCGGCACAATGAGCAGTTCTTC
clone size: few; D gene: NA; V gene: TRBV7-3; J gene: TRBJ2-3; CDR3 protein: CASSSTGPDTQYF; CDR3 DNA: TGTGCCAGCAGCTCTACAGGGCCAGATACGCAGTATTTT
clone size: NA; D gene: TRBD1; V gene: TRBV6-2/TRBV6-3; J gene: TRBJ1-6; CDR3 protein: CASSYPLNRGNSPLHF; CDR3 DNA: TGTGCCAGCAGTTACCCATTAAACAGGGGAAATTCACCCCTCCACTTT
clone size: NA; D gene: NA; V gene: TRBV4-2; J gene: TRBJ2-4; CDR3 protein: CASSLPGEIAKNIQYF; CDR3 DNA: TGTGCCAGCAGCCTCCCGGGGGAAATAGCCAAAAACATTCAGTACTTC
clone size: few; D gene: NA; V gene: TRBV15; J gene: TRBJ2-3; CDR3 protein: CATSRDMVADTQYF; CDR3 DNA: TGTGCCACCAGCAGAGATATGGTGGCGGATACGCAGTATTTT
clone size: NA; D gene: NA; V gene: TRBV10-2; J gene: TRBJ2-7; CDR3 protein: CASSGAVYYEQYF; CDR3 DNA: TGCGCCAGCAGTGGGGCTGTCTACTACGAGCAGTACTTC
clone size: NA; D gene: NA; V gene: TRBV25-1; J gene: TRBJ2-6; CDR3 protein: CASTPAAGANVLTF; CDR3 DNA: TGTGCCAGCACGCCGGCGGCTGGGGCCAACGTCCTGACTTTC
clone size: many; D gene: TRBD2; V gene: TRBV20-1; J gene: TRBJ2-1; CDR3 protein: CSAQRVLAGYNEQFF; CDR3 DNA: TGCAGTGCCCAGCGGGTACTAGCGGGCTACAATGAGCAGTTCTTC
clone size: many; D gene: NA; V gene: TRBV27; J gene: TRBJ1-4; CDR3 protein: CASSIDRTTNEKLFF; CDR3 DNA: TGTGCCAGCAGCATCGACAGAACAACTAATGAAAAACTGTTTTTT
clone size: NA; D gene: TRBD1; V gene: TRBV10-3; J gene: TRBJ1-3; CDR3 protein: CAISASDRVNTIYF; CDR3 DNA: TGTGCCATCAGTGCCTCGGACAGGGTGAACACCATATATTTT
clone size: many; D gene: NA; V gene: TRBV12-3/TRBV12-4; J gene: TRBJ2-5; CDR3 protein: CASSLAGVGIYF; CDR3 DNA: TGTGCCAGCAGTTTAGCGGGGGTCGGTATTTACTTC
clone size: NA; D gene: TRBD1; V gene: TRBV24-1; J gene: TRBJ2-5; CDR3 protein: CATSDSSTGQETQYF; CDR3 DNA: TGTGCCACCAGTGATTCCTCGACAGGGCAAGAGACCCAGTACTTC
clone size: NA; D gene: NA; V gene: TRBV24-1; J gene: TRBJ1-1; CDR3 protein: CATKVYLASWIAFF; CDR3 DNA: TGTGCCACCAAAGTATATTTAGCCTCTTGGATAGCTTTCTTT
clone size: NA; D gene: NA; V gene: TRBV2; J gene: TRBJ1-6; CDR3 protein: CASNEQGGSSPLHF; CDR3 DNA: TGTGCCAGCAATGAACAGGGAGGATCTTCACCCCTCCACTTT
clone size: NA; D gene: NA; V gene: TRBV6-4; J gene: TRBJ1-1; CDR3 protein: CASSDSSRGPEAFF; CDR3 DNA: TGTGCCAGCAGTGACTCGAGTCGAGGGCCTGAAGCTTTCTTT
clone size: NA; D gene: NA; V gene: TRBV7-6; J gene: TRBJ2-1; CDR3 protein: CASSLVASRGGQQFF; CDR3 DNA: TGTGCCAGCAGCTTAGTGGCTAGCAGGGGGGGTCAGCAGTTCTTC
clone size: few; D gene: NA; V gene: TRBV5-1; J gene: TRBJ2-3; CDR3 protein: CASRRRGQSTDTQYF; CDR3 DNA: TGCGCCAGCAGACGGAGGGGACAGAGCACAGATACGCAGTATTTT
clone size: NA; D gene: NA; V gene: TRBV20-1; J gene: TRBJ1-1; CDR3 protein: CSASGGESTEAFF; CDR3 DNA: TGCAGTGCTAGTGGGGGGGAGAGCACTGAGGCTTTCTTT
clone size: many; D gene: TRBD1; V gene: TRBV2; J gene: TRBJ1-5; CDR3 protein: CASSESIGTDLVQPQHF; CDR3 DNA: TGTGCCAGCAGTGAAAGCATAGGGACAGACTTAGTTCAGCCCCAGCATTTT
clone size: NA; D gene: NA; V gene: TRBV7-9; J gene: TRBJ1-2; CDR3 protein: CASSPGLNGYTF; CDR3 DNA: TGTGCCAGCAGCCCTGGTCTTAATGGCTACACCTTC
clone size: NA; D gene: NA; V gene: TRBV10-2; J gene: TRBJ1-2; CDR3 protein: CASSESTVNYGYTF; CDR3 DNA: TGCGCCAGCAGTGAGTCGACAGTAAACTATGGCTACACCTTC
clone size: many; D gene: NA; V gene: TRBV2; J gene: TRBJ2-7; CDR3 protein: CASRGPGTYEQYF; CDR3 DNA: TGTGCCAGCAGAGGACCGGGGACCTACGAGCAGTACTTC
clone size: many; D gene: TRBD1; V gene: TRBV11-2; J gene: TRBJ2-6; CDR3 protein: CASSFSTGGFSGANVLTF; CDR3 DNA: TGTGCCAGCAGCTTCAGCACAGGGGGTTTCTCTGGGGCCAACGTCCTGACTTTC
clone size: many; D gene: TRBD2; V gene: TRBV5-1; J gene: TRBJ2-5; CDR3 protein: CASSPGLALETQYF; CDR3 DNA: TGCGCCAGCAGCCCCGGACTAGCGTTGGAGACCCAGTACTTC
clone size: few; D gene: NA; V gene: TRBV20-1; J gene: TRBJ2-7; CDR3 protein: CSAGDHEQYF; CDR3 DNA: TGCAGTGCTGGAGATCACGAGCAGTACTTC
clone size: once; D gene: NA; V gene: TRBV7-9; J gene: TRBJ1-2; CDR3 protein: CASSLARGTIFF; CDR3 DNA: TGTGCCAGCAGCTTAGCGAGGGGGACGATCTTCTTC
clone size: NA; D gene: TRBD2; V gene: TRBV10-3; J gene: TRBJ2-5; CDR3 protein: CAISLGLAGAQETQYF; CDR3 DNA: TGTGCCATCAGCCTAGGGCTAGCGGGGGCACAAGAGACCCAGTACTTC
clone size: few; D gene: TRBD1; V gene: TRBV11-2; J gene: TRBJ1-2; CDR3 protein: CASSRGGTGEPSYGYTF; CDR3 DNA: TGTGCCAGCAGCCGAGGCGGGACAGGGGAACCGAGCTATGGCTACACCTTC
clone size: NA; D gene: NA; V gene: TRBV19; J gene: TRBJ2-6; CDR3 protein: CATYNPRGPGANVLTF; CDR3 DNA: TGTGCCACTTATAACCCCCGTGGGCCTGGGGCCAACGTCCTGACTTTC
clone size: many; D gene: TRBD2; V gene: TRBV5-1; J gene: TRBJ2-5; CDR3 protein: CASSYGTSGEETQYF; CDR3 DNA: TGCGCCAGCAGCTATGGGACTAGCGGGGAAGAGACCCAGTACTTC